The 26 T cell receptor beta chains below all came from one sample that was sequenced in a study of cytomegalovirus exposure and HLA in healthy donors. Primers: 60 Vbeta forward and 13 Jbeta reverse. The table came from immunoSEQ multiplex PCR; TCRdb's copy has only in-frame clones and leaves some out. The table lists some 90,000 clones, over 60% of them singletons, with 6% in the top ten. The sequenced sample consisted of PBMCs. These receptors were collected from a female donor in good health and CMV-seronegative.

The chain uses TRBV2 and TRBJ1-5; TRBD1 aligns across 8 bases. The CDR3 has 14 amino acids. The junction had 6 bases not matched to a gene; V was cut back by 0 bases and J by 11 bases. In germline, CDR1 is SNHLY, CDR2 FYNNEI. CDR3 protein: CASSEALSGGAQHF. CDR3 nucleotide sequence: TGTGCCAGCAGTGAAGCGCTTTCAGGGGGCGCCCAGCATTTT.

The CDR3 nucleotides read TGTGCCAGTAGTACCAAAACAGAAAATGATTCACCCCTCCACTTT. This codes for CASSTKTENDSPLHF. This rearrangement joins TRBV19 to TRBJ1-6, with D hard to call. This CDR3 spans 15 amino acids. Per the germline V gene, CDR1 is LNHDA and CDR2 is SQIVND (reference sequence). V was cut by 4 bases and J by 8 bases, with 15 bases left in between.

Here the CDR3 DNA reads TGTGCCTGGAGCTTAGCGTCATCCCACTACTACAATGAGCAGTTCTTC. Its translation: CAWSLASSHYYNEQFF. The genes are TRBV30 and TRBJ2-1, with a tentative D call TRBD2 (5 bases). The V and J ends lost 3 bases and 3 bases respectively, with 18 bases between them. The CDR3 covers 16 residues. Germline lookup yields CDR1 GTSNPN and CDR2 SVGIG (reference sequence).

The rearrangement links TRBV4-1 to TRBJ2-1; a weak D match, TRBD1 (6 bases). The V end lost 0 bases, the J end lost 3 bases, and 6 bases lay between the germline ends. Germline lookup yields CDR1 MGHRA and CDR2 YSYEKL. This CDR3 region has 14 residues. CDR3 nucleotide sequence: TGCGCCAGCAGCCAAGAGGACAGCTACAATGAGCAGTTCTTC. It yields the protein CASSQEDSYNEQFF.

A few counts support this clone. The rearrangement joins TRBV28 to TRBJ2-4; D is ambiguous. The length of the CDR3 is 13 residues. Per the germline V gene, CDR1 is MDHEN and CDR2 is SYDVKM. The V end was cut by 8 bases, the J end by 0 bases, with 8 bases between. The CDR3 sequence: CASVERAKNIQYF. DNA for the CDR3: TGTGCCAGCGTCGAGAGAGCCAAAAACATTCAGTACTTC.

In its sample, this clone was seen once. V usage is TRBV25-1 and J usage is TRBJ2-5, with TRBD1 matching 7 bases. Germline values: CDR1 MGHDK, CDR2 SYGVNS. V was pared by 5 bases and J by 1 base, with 1 base of the junction left unmatched. The CDR3 sequence is 13 residues long. The chain's CDR3 is CASSRTGQETQYF. The CDR3, as DNA: TGTGCCAGCAGTAGGACAGGCCAAGAGACCCAGTACTTC.

There are a few counts of this clone. The sample contains more than one DNA sequence encoding this CDR3. This chain links TRBV6-6 with TRBJ1-1; D gene uncertain. Germline V lookup: CDR1 MNHNY, CDR2 SVGAGI (reference sequence). V lost 0 bases and J 3 bases, leaving 8 bases between the germline ends. There are 14 residues in the CDR3. Here the CDR3 reads CASSYSQGDTEAFF. The CDR3 DNA sequence: TGTGCCAGCAGTTACTCTCAAGGAGACACTGAAGCTTTCTTT.

This chain uses TRBV10-3 with TRBJ1-1; no clear D gene. This CDR3 spans 14 amino acids. V lost 0 bases, J lost 3 bases, and 8 bases lay in between. The germline V gene encodes CDR1 ENHRY and CDR2 SYGVKD. The CDR3, as DNA: TGTGCCATCAGTGAGTCAGGCCAGGACACTGAAGCTTTCTTT. It is translated as CAISESGQDTEAFF.

This clone occurred a few times. V usage is TRBV10-3 and J usage is TRBJ2-5; 11 bases map to TRBD2. After removal of 7 bases from V and 7 bases from J, the junction contained 29 bases not matched to a gene. Germline CDR1 and CDR2: ENHRY and SYGVKD. This CDR3 has 21 residues. CDR3 amino acids: CAINDGLRGLAVRGVSRTQYF. The CDR3 region has the DNA TGTGCCATCAACGACGGACTACGGGGACTAGCGGTAAGGGGGGTCAGTCGGACCCAGTACTTC.

V gene TRBV13 combines with J gene TRBJ2-5; no clear D gene. The end of the DNA is better explained by TRBJ2-7, so the J call may be wrong. The germline V gene encodes CDR1 PRHDT and CDR2 FYEKMQ (reference sequence). The CDR3 has 11 residues. The CDR3 coding sequence is TGTGCCAGCAGCTTAAACTACGAGCAGTACTTC. Translation: CASSLNYEQYF.

The chain links TRBV7-2 to TRBJ2-5; TRBD2 matches 9 bases. CDR1 and CDR2 from the germline V gene are SGHTA and FQGNSA. CDR3 size: 15 residues. V gave up 3 bases and J gave up 2 bases; unmatched junction bases: 4. The CDR3 DNA is TGTGCCAGCAGCTTTAGCGGGGGTAGACAAGAGACCCAGTACTTC. Its protein product is CASSFSGGRQETQYF. The complete variable domain, with remaining parts taken from reference TRBV7-2 and TRBJ2-5, reads GAGVSQSPSNKVTEKGKDVELRCDPISGHTALYWYRQSLGQGLEFLIYFQGNSAPDKSGLPSDRFSAERTGGSVSTLTIQRTQQEDSAVYLCASSFSGGRQETQYFGPGTRLLVL.

For the CDR3, the DNA is TGTGCCAGCAGTCGGGACAGGGTGAAGAACACCATATATTTT. Translating it yields CASSRDRVKNTIYF. The chain couples TRBV6-5 to TRBJ1-3; 9 nucleotides line up with TRBD1. The CDR3 has 14 amino acids. The V segment lost 5 bases and the J segment 7 bases; nucleotides outside the gene matches: 6. CDR1 is MNHEY and CDR2 is SVGAGI in the germline V gene.

The V and J genes are TRBV10-2 and TRBJ2-5; 7 positions match TRBD1. Germline values: CDR1 WSHSY, CDR2 SAAADI. V was pared by 8 bases and J by 0 bases, with 6 bases of the junction left unmatched. CDR3 length equals 14 residues. This CDR3 reads CASRQGPNQETQYF. The DNA for the CDR3 is TGCGCCAGCCGACAGGGCCCAAACCAAGAGACCCAGTACTTC.

This clone was picked up one time. The chain combines TRBV5-4 with TRBJ2-7; D not certain. Trimming cost V 4 bases and J 0 bases, with 5 bases left between them. CDR3 length equals 12 residues. Germline V gene lookup returns CDR1 SGHNT and CDR2 YYREEE (reference sequence). CDR3 amino acids: CASSLSSYEQYF. DNA for the CDR3: TGTGCCAGCAGCCTTAGCTCCTACGAGCAGTACTTC.

This clone was seen once. Here the CDR3 DNA reads TGCGCCAGCAGCCTTGGACAGGGAGGGGATGAGCAGTTCTTC. Its protein product is CASSLGQGGDEQFF. This chain uses TRBV5-1 with TRBJ2-1; weak D call: TRBD1 (8 bases). The CDR3 loop spans 14 amino acids. V lost 4 bases and J 8 bases, leaving 16 bases between the germline ends. Germline CDR1 SGHRS, CDR2 YFSETQ.

CDR3 sequence: CATSRGGTGQTEAFF. DNA of the CDR3: TGTGCCACCAGCAGAGGCGGGACAGGGCAGACTGAAGCTTTCTTT. The chain carries TRBV15 and TRBJ1-1; 9 nucleotides line up with TRBD1. The CDR3 runs 15 residues. Germline values: CDR1 LNHNV, CDR2 YYDKDF (reference sequence). The J segment lost 5 bases and the V segment lost 1 base, leaving 5 bases of the junction unmatched.

V is TRBV30 and J is TRBJ2-3; TRBD2 agrees at 8 bases. The CDR3 is made up of 14 amino acids. V lost 4 bases and J lost 3; bases outside the gene matches: 6. Looked up from germline, CDR1 is GTSNPN and CDR2 is SVGIG (reference sequence). The CDR3 bases are TGTGCCTGGACAGCGGGGGTTTTAACAGATACGCAGTATTTT. Encoded protein: CAWTAGVLTDTQYF.

The chain couples TRBV7-6 to TRBJ2-1, with 9 bases identical to TRBD2. With 5 bases clipped from V and 6 bases from J, the junction kept 14 bases outside the gene matches. The V gene's germline CDR1 is SGHVS and CDR2 FNYEAQ. The CDR3 runs 17 residues. CDR3 in amino acids: CASSERSAGGPRNEQFF. The CDR3 region has the DNA TGTGCCAGCAGCGAAAGATCGGCGGGAGGGCCTCGCAATGAGCAGTTCTTC.

This clone showed up just once. CDR3 bases: TGTGCCAGCAGCCGAGGACAGGGGGCGGGCACTAATGAAAAACTGTTTTTT. Amino acid sequence: CASSRGQGAGTNEKLFF. The V gene is TRBV5-4, the J gene TRBJ1-4; 11 bases are shared with TRBD1. V lost 4 bases and J lost 2; bases outside the gene matches: 7. Germline loops: CDR1 SGHNT, CDR2 YYREEE (reference sequence). CDR3 length equals 17 residues.

The J gene is TRBJ1-6, the V gene TRBV7-3; 9 positions agree with TRBD1. Germline-derived CDR1 and CDR2 are SGHTA and FQGTGA. V lost 1 base to trimming and J lost 6 bases; unmatched junction nucleotides: 1. This CDR3 comprises 15 residues. The CDR3 is CASSLMGQGNSPLHF. CDR3 nucleotides: TGTGCCAGCAGCTTAATGGGACAGGGTAATTCACCCCTCCACTTT.

V is TRBV7-8 and J is TRBJ2-2, with 10 bases lining up with TRBD1. The trim removed 5 bases at V and 6 bases at J, leaving 6 bases unmatched. This CDR3 spans 15 amino acids. CDR1 and CDR2 (germline): SGHVS, FQNEAQ. The CDR3 is CASSQLTGGPGELFF. In DNA, the CDR3 is TGTGCCAGCAGCCAACTGACAGGGGGCCCCGGGGAGCTGTTTTTT.

This chain links TRBV29-1 with TRBJ1-1; no firm D call. Deletions cut 0 bases from V and 2 bases from J, with 13 bases between. CDR3 size: 15 residues. Germline V lookup: CDR1 SQVTM, CDR2 ANQGSEA. CDR3 sequence reads: CSVEDAREVNTEAFF. Here the CDR3 DNA reads TGCAGCGTTGAAGATGCGAGGGAGGTTAACACTGAAGCTTTCTTT.

This clone has a handful of counts. The chain has TRBV28 and TRBJ2-1; 8 nucleotides agree with TRBD2. The CDR3 is made up of 14 amino acids. The trim removed 8 bases at V and 7 bases at J, leaving 10 bases unmatched. Germline loops: CDR1 MDHEN, CDR2 SYDVKM. CDR3 DNA sequence: TGTGCCAGCCACTCAAGCGGGAGACAGAATGAGCAGTTCTTC. It encodes CASHSSGRQNEQFF.

This chain connects TRBV19 to TRBJ1-2; D perhaps matches TRBD1 (5 bases). V dropped 6 bases and J dropped 4 bases, with 12 bases sitting between them. CDR3 length: 13 amino acids. Germline assignment: CDR1 LNHDA and CDR2 SQIVND (reference sequence). The CDR3 here is CASSPRGTYGYTF. The DNA of the CDR3 is TGTGCCAGTAGCCCCCGGGGGACCTATGGCTACACCTTC.

The genes are TRBV7-2 and TRBJ2-1; TRBD2 agrees at 10 bases. Germline trimming cut 5 bases from V and 8 bases from J; bases unmatched to any gene: 9. The CDR3 runs to 15 residues. CDR1 is SGHTA, CDR2 FQGNSA, per germline. The CDR3 loop reads CASSLTSGPLYEQFF. The CDR3 region has the DNA TGTGCCAGCAGCCTGACTAGCGGGCCTCTCTATGAGCAGTTCTTC. The whole variable domain, remainder taken from reference TRBV7-2 and TRBJ2-1, is GAGVSQSPSNKVTEKGKDVELRCDPISGHTALYWYRQSLGQGLEFLIYFQGNSAPDKSGLPSDRFSAERTGGSVSTLTIQRTQQEDSAVYLCASSLTSGPLYEQFFGPGTRLTVL.

This clone was counted a few times. The gene calls are TRBV7-9 and TRBJ1-4; 9 bases match TRBD1. The CDR3 runs 17 residues. Unmatched junction bases numbered 12, after V lost 4 bases and J lost 6 bases. Germline V gene lookup returns CDR1 SEHNR and CDR2 FQNEAQ (reference sequence). CDR3 sequence: CASSSRQGDIRHEKLFF. The CDR3 bases are TGTGCCAGCAGCTCCAGACAGGGGGACATCCGGCATGAAAAACTGTTTTTT.